This TCR beta chain was identified during a study of cytomegalovirus exposure and HLA in healthy donors (TCRdb year 2017). As for the study more broadly: An earlier analysis of roughly 610 of the donors reported approximately 280 Gb of sequence data and roughly 120 million unique TCR beta sequences obtained from about 179 million T cells. Genome-wide SNP genotypes for about 65% of the roughly 700 donors were used in a later genetic analysis, which treated that subset as a discovery cohort. Typing coverage varied by locus: roughly 629-640 donors for A, B, C, DRB1 and DQB1; roughly 500 for DQA1; more than 600 for DPA1; approximately 490 for DPB1. Using immunosequencing, the study profiled T cell repertoires from 666 subjects and related those repertoires to cytomegalovirus serostatus. About 330 gigabases of sequencing data and around 88 million unique TCR sequences made up an early release that covered nearly 650 HLA-typed donors. Besides the first cohort of roughly 640 subjects, a separate validation cohort made up of 95 to 150 different subjects was used. Donor age, sex, ethnicity and CMV serostatus were collected together with the repertoire data. Roughly 5 DR-DQ haplotypes were treated as single units for association and clustering because of strong linkage in the cohort. The study aimed to test whether signatures of past pathogen exposure could be identified by cataloging public T cell receptors. In a later analysis, previously published TCR beta repertoires from 666 donors were re-analyzed and high-resolution HLA genotyping was added so that TCR occurrence patterns could be studied. HLA typing included class I and class II loci at four-digit resolution. On average, around 240,000 unique TCR beta nucleotide sequences were sequenced per donor among 300 to 500 genotyped donors of the cohort, with roughly 19% of those sequences being non-productive. To decide whether each TCR beta V gene segment behaved as functional or pseudogenic, an earlier analysis of approximately 590 of the donors relied on high-throughput TCR beta sequencing. All discovery cohort repertoires had been generated using a single sequencing platform. To predict cytomegalovirus infection status, the study combined high-throughput TCR immunosequencing, statistical association of individual TCRs with disease status, and machine learning. Rather than drawing on any new phenotypic data, the later analysis identified candidate immune exposures from TCR beta sequences and the way those sequences occurred across donors. Of the approximately 400 genotyped donors, 81% fell in the genetic ancestry cluster associated with self-reported Caucasian donors. General findings and caveats noted by the study authors: In a later genetic analysis, fewer N-insertions in productive TCRs were reported among donors in an Asian-associated ancestry cluster than the approximately 670-donor mean. Most TCR sequences were seen in very few donors, while some public TCRs were found in many individuals. The 87-base-pair reads could not distinguish some IMGT-functional V segments, including TRBV6-2 and TRBV6-3, so those segments were excluded. The authors suggested that the approach could potentially be extended to other disease states and immunological phenotypes. The earlier analysis of approximately 590 of the donors excluded fewer than 20 rarely observed V segments, including chromosome 9 orphons, because counts were too low. A later analysis found that HLA-associated TCR beta chains were more clonally expanded and had lower generation probabilities than equally common non-associated chains. HLA typing was unavailable for some donors at each locus, so association tests used only the typed subset. Sequencing depth was assumed to be roughly uniform across donors in the presence/absence analyses, though that assumption may not hold. Only TCR beta chains were sequenced in this cohort, and the absence of alpha or paired-chain data limited detectable features. The sequencing pipeline was judged likely to have produced a cluster of highly shared sequence variants as a technical artifact. The study gave a list of 150 to 200 TCR beta chains associated with cytomegalovirus. When HLA alleles, especially DR and DQ, strongly co-occurred, attributing TCR associations to individual alleles was difficult. A further reported finding was that TCR beta sequences accurately predicted the HLA-A and HLA-B alleles for most subjects in the first cohort. A later analysis found that TCR association rates varied across HLA loci, with DRB1 alleles showing the most associated TCRs and HLA-C alleles the fewest. In vitro tests confirmed that a few of the cytomegalovirus-associated TCR beta chains recognize cytomegalovirus antigens. The classifier was reported to diagnose cytomegalovirus status with high specificity and sensitivity in both the original cohort and the validation cohort. A later analysis found that most CMV-associated TCR beta chains appeared HLA-restricted, with HLA associations seemingly driven largely by CMV exposure. For the cohort, immune exposure information was limited to CMV serostatus. In an earlier analysis of around 500 of the donors, most TCR beta V segments appeared in productive rearrangements about 90% or about 30% of the time, broadly matching IMGT annotations. In a later analysis, several top co-occurrence clusters were reported to appear linked to parvovirus B19, influenza, CMV and Epstein-Barr virus. Correlated functional status among segregating V segments might reflect linkage disequilibrium, but an unknown experimental factor could not be ruled out. An association between a missense DCLRE1C variant and V-gene and J-gene trimming of TCR beta chains was found in a later genetic analysis and replicated in an independent cohort. A later analysis associated 16,951 TCR beta sequences with specific HLA alleles at a false discovery rate of 0.05.

For this chain, trimming is 2 bases at the V end and 4 bases at the J end, and the number of junction bases without a gene match is 2. The CDR3 runs 15 amino acids, cysteine and phenylalanine included. Only the CDR3 region is kept as DNA, spanning 45 bases read in frame from base 1. From a lookup of the germline V gene, CDR1 and CDR2 are SGDLS and YYNGEE. The receptor library was made with the immunoSEQ multiplex PCR assay. A mixture of 60 forward primers for TCR Vbeta segments and 13 reverse primers for TCR Jbeta segments was used in the multiplex PCR. The CDR3 region of rearranged TCR beta genes was amplified from genomic DNA by a multiplex PCR assay. Amplified TCR beta libraries were sequenced as 87-base-pair reads on the Illumina HiSeq System. On the authors' methods: Across the roughly 670 repertoires, a later analysis counted around 80 million unique TCR beta chains, approximately 10 million of which were shared by at least two donors. Raw reads were error-corrected and collapsed into unique sequences with a nearest-neighbor algorithm that merged closely related sequences to remove PCR and sequencing errors. V, D and J gene segments were assigned by aligning CDR3 sequences to IMGT reference sequences. For a sequence to be retained, a match of at least six nucleotides to both a V gene segment and a J gene segment was required. Rearrangements were classified as productive when the CDR3 lacked stop codons and remained in frame with V and J, and all other rearrangements were classified as non-productive. CDR3 was defined by IMGT convention, running from the second conserved V-encoded cysteine to the conserved J-encoded phenylalanine. In an earlier analysis of more than 550 of the donors, sequences lacking an unambiguous match to a single V gene segment were excluded. In an earlier analysis of approximately 560 of the donors, a V segment was called functional when productive rearrangements were above 56.7%, and segregating when the standard deviation between donors exceeded 5%. A statistical classification framework was built to diagnose cytomegalovirus status from the catalog of TCR beta chain sequences. V and J gene assignment, in a later analysis, came from comparing TCR nucleotide sequences with IMGT/GENE-DB human TR gene sequences. A later analysis assigned CDR3 sequences and most-parsimonious VDJ recombination scenarios with the TCRdist pipeline. In a later analysis, each TCR beta chain was defined by its CDR3 amino acid sequence together with its V-gene family, and reads lacking a unique V-gene family were excluded. In a later analysis, 450 to 600 highly shared, low-generation-probability nucleotide sequences were removed to address suspected cross-contamination and a sequencing artifact. A later analysis calculated a clonal expansion index for each public chain from normalized within-repertoire ranks of inferred template counts. Generation probabilities in a later analysis came from a VDJ recombination model fitted to out-of-frame rearrangements, and those results were checked against IGoR. Hypergeometric tests were used in a later analysis to score TCR-TCR, TCR-HLA and TCR-CMV co-occurrence, with a repertoire-size bias correction applied to the TCR pairs. In a later analysis, false discovery rates were estimated by permuting HLA or CMV assignments 20 times. A later analysis grouped co-occurring TCRs with DBSCAN, adding TCRdist sequence similarity when clustering within HLA-allele-positive subsets. Repertoires with fewer than 30,000 or more than 120,000 public chains were left out of co-occurrence clustering, as were five repertoires with anomalous nucleotide sharing. The clones in this table, taken by TCRdb from immuneACCESS, are in-frame only. Not every clone is retained; where verified, under half of the shortfall comes from an unresolved V gene, and the cause of the rest is unknown. The V and J calls and the clone size are those of that table, but D and trimming were determined from the DNA. Across this sample there are tens of thousands of clones, with 70% to 80% seen only once. Just over 8% of the sample is taken by the ten largest.

On this clone itself: The target of this receptor is not known. No much larger clone exists at a distance of one base, and base qualities are not known.

The cohort comprised more than 550 healthy bone marrow donors. At the time of sampling, all cohort members were nominally healthy, though unrecorded immune exposures were likely present. The donor tested CMV seronegative and was one of the 352 seronegative cohort members. A peripheral blood sample was provided by each donor, and peripheral blood mononuclear cells were used for TCR beta sequencing. Genomic DNA extraction from the blood cell samples was performed with the Qiagen DNeasy Blood Extraction Kit. Sequenced sample: PBMCs. Here the chain combines TRBV9 and TRBJ2-7, and 14 junction bases match TRBD2. This receptor was obtained from a man in his fifties or sixties in good health and CMV-seronegative. The sequenced DNA: TGTGCCAGCAGCGTGGGACTAGCGGGAGATTACGAGCAGTACTTC. This encodes CASSVGLAGDYEQYF.